This T cell receptor (beta chain) was observed in a study of CD8 T cells in Susac syndrome. Negative isolation was applied to CD8+ and CD4+ T cells, and FACS enrichment was applied to TEMRA cells. Overall study results and limits: The authors found around 15 Susac-specific public clones in total CD8+ repertoires and roughly five in CD8+ TEMRA repertoires. Maximal CD8+ clonal expansion in Susac was observed within TEMRA cells and among active patients. A relatively small number of individuals underwent TCR sequencing and HLA analysis.

About this clonotype: Its antigen is still unknown.

An input of about 0.5 to 1 ug of RNA was subjected to reverse transcription using random hexamers. Each CDR3 protein is one row after TCRdb ran MiXCR on the immunoSEQ multiplex PCR reads. The sample yields about 100,000 distinct CDR3 sequences, around 95% seen once. V was clipped by 9 bases and J by 0 bases, with 12 bases between them. The CDR3 length is 13 residues. The V and J genes are TRBV23-1 and TRBJ2-7; D unresolved. TRBV23-1 is labeled an ORF, and its function is uncertain. Sequenced: CD8+ T cells from PBMCs. The TCR sequence derives from a human donor with Susac syndrome. CDR3 nucleotides: TGCGCCAGAACGACGGAGACCTCCTACGAGCAGTACTTC. Protein: CARTTETSYEQYF.